This T cell receptor beta chain was documented in a study of CD4 T cells in relation to SARS-CoV-2 and coronaviruses. Unexposed donor CD4+ T cells date from about 2011-2019, before the COVID-19 pandemic. Whole-study results and caveats: In around 60% of donors, memory CD4+ clonotypes crossrecognized SARS-CoV-2 and at least one common cold coronavirus spike. SARS-CoV-2-driven expansion was significantly weaker in crossreactive than monoreactive clones.

Uncultured naive and memory CD4+ T cells supplied DNA for deep TCR-beta sequencing. Assay used: immunoSEQ multiplex PCR; TCRdb lists only in-frame clones, some missing. The sample gives around 70,000 clones, about 90% of which show up once; 1.5% to 2% is in the top ten. Germline V CDR1 and CDR2: SGHRS, YFSETQ. Unmatched junction bases numbered 9, after V lost 2 bases and J lost 7 bases. The CDR3 has 15 residues. On this clone: Antigen unknown.

Sequences were obtained from memory CD4+ T cells from PBMCs. The TCR sequence derives from a human donor in good health. The V and J genes are TRBV5-1 and TRBJ1-1, with TRBD1 identical over 9 bases. CDR3 bases: TGCGCCAGCAGCTTCGGACAGGGGAGAGATGGTGAAGCTTTCTTT. Amino acid sequence: CASSFGQGRDGEAFF.